This record covers a single T cell receptor (beta chain). As processed by the authors: Reference gene primer amplification gave estimated nucleated cell counts. Clones were sequenced by immunoSEQ multiplex PCR, and TCRdb holds only the in-frame ones, with some missing. Clone size and the V and J calls come from that table; the DNA yielded D and trimming. The sample lists around 160,000 clones; 80% to 90% were seen once. This sample is drawn from a study of blood T cell repertoires in COVID-19. Study summary: In each case, the material was cDNA or gDNA derived from T cells, B-cell-depleted T cells, or PBMCs.

In germline, CDR1 is SGHAT, CDR2 FQNNGV. The junction had 11 bases not matched to a gene; V was cut back by 4 bases and J by 6 bases. This CDR3 contains 15 residues. Material: peripheral blood. The genes are TRBV11-2 and TRBJ2-7; 8 bases are shared with TRBD2. The sequence derives from an older woman with COVID-19, enrolled during active disease. CDR3 protein: CASSSTPSGGREQYF. DNA of the CDR3: TGTGCCAGCAGCTCTACCCCCAGCGGGGGTCGCGAGCAGTACTTC.